This T cell receptor beta chain was sequenced in a study of T cell changes during pregnancy in multiple sclerosis. This clone occurred once. Sequencing was performed with immunoSEQ multiplex PCR; in TCRdb, only in-frame clones are kept and a portion is missing. The sample consists of 85,000 to 100,000 clones, about 92% of them appearing once. Germline lookup yields CDR1 SGHAT and CDR2 FQDESV (reference sequence). V lost 5 bases and J 7 bases, leaving 11 bases between the germline ends. The CDR3 is 13 amino acids. The sequencing here drew on peripheral blood, taken in the first trimester of pregnancy. The gene calls are TRBV11-1 and TRBJ2-2, with a tentative D call TRBD1 (5 bases). The sequence derives from a female donor with multiple sclerosis, enrolled in a pregnancy study. CDR3 in amino acids: CASSPLGVGELFF. The CDR3 DNA is TGTGCCAGCAGCCCGCTAGGGGTCGGGGAGCTGTTTTTT. The whole variable domain, filled in from reference TRBV11-1 and TRBJ2-2, reads EAEVAQSPRYKITEKSQAVAFWCDPISGHATLYWYRQILGQGPELLVQFQDESVVDDSQLPKDRFSAERLKGVDSTLKIQPAELGDSAMYLCASSPLGVGELFFGEGSRLTVL.